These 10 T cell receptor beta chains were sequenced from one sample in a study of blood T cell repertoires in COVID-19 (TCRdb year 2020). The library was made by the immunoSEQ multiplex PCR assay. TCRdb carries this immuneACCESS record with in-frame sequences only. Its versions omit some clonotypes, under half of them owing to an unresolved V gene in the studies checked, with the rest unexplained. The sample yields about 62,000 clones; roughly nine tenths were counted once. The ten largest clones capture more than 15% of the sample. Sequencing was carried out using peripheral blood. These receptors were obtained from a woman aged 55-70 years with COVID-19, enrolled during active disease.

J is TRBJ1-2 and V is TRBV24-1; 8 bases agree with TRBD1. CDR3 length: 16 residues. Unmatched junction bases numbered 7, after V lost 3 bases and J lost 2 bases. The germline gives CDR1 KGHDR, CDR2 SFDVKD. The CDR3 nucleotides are TGTGCCACCAGTGATCCCCCGGGGACAGGCAACTATGGCTACACCTTC. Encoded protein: CATSDPPGTGNYGYTF.

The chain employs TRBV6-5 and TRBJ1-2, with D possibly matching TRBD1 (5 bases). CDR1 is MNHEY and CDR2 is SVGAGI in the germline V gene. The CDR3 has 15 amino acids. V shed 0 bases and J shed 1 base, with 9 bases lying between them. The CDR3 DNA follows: TGTGCCAGCAGTTACTCTTCAGGGCGTAACTATGGCTACACCTTC. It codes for CASSYSSGRNYGYTF.

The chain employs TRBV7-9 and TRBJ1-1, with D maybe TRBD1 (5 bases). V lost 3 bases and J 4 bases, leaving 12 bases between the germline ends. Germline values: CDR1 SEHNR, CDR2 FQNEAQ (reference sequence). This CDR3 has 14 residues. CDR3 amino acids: CASSFAGGGTEAFF. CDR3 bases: TGTGCCAGCAGCTTCGCGGGGGGTGGCACTGAAGCTTTCTTT.

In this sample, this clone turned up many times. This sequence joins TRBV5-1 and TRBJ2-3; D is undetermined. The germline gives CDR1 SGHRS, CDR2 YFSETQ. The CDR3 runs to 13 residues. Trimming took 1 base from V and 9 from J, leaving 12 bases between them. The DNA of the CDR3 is TGCGCCAGCAGCTTGCCGGAGACCCAAACGCAGTATTTT. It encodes CASSLPETQTQYF.

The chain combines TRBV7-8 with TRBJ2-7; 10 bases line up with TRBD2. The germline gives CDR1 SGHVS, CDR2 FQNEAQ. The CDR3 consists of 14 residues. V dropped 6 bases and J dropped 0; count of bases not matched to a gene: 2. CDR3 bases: TGTGCCAGCAGTTGGACTAGCGGCTCCTACGAGCAGTACTTC. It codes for CASSWTSGSYEQYF.

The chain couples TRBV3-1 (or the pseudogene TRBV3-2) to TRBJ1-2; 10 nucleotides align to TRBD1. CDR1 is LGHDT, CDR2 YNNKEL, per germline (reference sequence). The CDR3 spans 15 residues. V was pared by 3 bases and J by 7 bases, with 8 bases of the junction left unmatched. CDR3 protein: CASSQSPGQGFGYTF. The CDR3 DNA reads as TGTGCCAGCAGCCAGTCCCCGGGACAGGGGTTTGGCTACACCTTC.

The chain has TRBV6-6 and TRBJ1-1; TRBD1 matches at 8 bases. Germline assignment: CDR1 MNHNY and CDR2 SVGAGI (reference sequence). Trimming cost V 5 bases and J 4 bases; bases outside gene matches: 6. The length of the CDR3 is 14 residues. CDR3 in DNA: TGTGCCAGCAGTCTACTACAGGGGGGCACTGAAGCTTTCTTT. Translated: CASSLLQGGTEAFF.

The CDR3 DNA sequence: TGTGCCATCAGTGAAGAGTTCATGAACACTGAAGCTTTCTTT. It encodes CAISEEFMNTEAFF. The J gene is TRBJ1-1, the V gene TRBV10-3; D remains unclear. Germline assignment: CDR1 ENHRY and CDR2 SYGVKD. The CDR3 spans 14 residues. Trimming left V 3 bases short and J 0 bases short, with 8 bases between.

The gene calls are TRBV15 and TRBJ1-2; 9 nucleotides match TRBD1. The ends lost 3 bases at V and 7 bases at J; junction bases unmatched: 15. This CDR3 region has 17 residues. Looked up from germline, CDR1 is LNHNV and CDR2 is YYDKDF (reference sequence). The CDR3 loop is CATSSLGATGGKGGYTF. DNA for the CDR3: TGTGCCACCAGCAGTTTAGGAGCGACAGGGGGAAAGGGTGGCTACACCTTC.

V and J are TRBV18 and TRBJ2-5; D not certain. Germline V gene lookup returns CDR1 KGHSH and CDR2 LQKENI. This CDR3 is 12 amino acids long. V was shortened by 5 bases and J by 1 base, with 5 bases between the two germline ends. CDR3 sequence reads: CASSSRQETQYF. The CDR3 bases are TGTGCCAGCTCATCCCGCCAAGAGACCCAGTACTTC.